Each of the 13 T cell receptor beta chains below was sequenced from the same sample in a study of OX40 agonist ivuxolimab in advanced cancers. Library creation used the immunoSEQ multiplex PCR assay. Imported from immuneACCESS, the table was reduced by TCRdb to in-frame sequences with V and J called. These copies leave out some clones; in studies compared against another copy, an unresolved V gene accounts for under half, and the cause of the remainder is not known. Across this sample there are about 79,000 clones, with 94% seen only once. The top ten clones comprise around 10% of the sample. The sample in question was CD4+ or CD8+ T cells sorted from blood, obtained in a trial of the OX40 agonist ivuxolimab. The receptor source for this set is an adult with an advanced solid tumor such as melanoma, head and neck, liver or kidney cancer.

This clone was observed a single time. The J gene is TRBJ2-3, the V gene TRBV7-9; 15 nucleotides line up with TRBD2. With V trimmed by 2 bases and J by 3 bases, 9 bases remained unmatched. CDR3 length: 19 residues. Germline CDR1 is SEHNR and CDR2 is FQNEAQ (reference sequence). The CDR3, as DNA: TGTGCCAGCAGCTTAAATGAAGCGGGACTAGCGGGGGGAACAGATACGCAGTATTTT. It yields the protein CASSLNEAGLAGGTDTQYF.

The J gene is TRBJ1-5, the V gene TRBV9; D uncertain. V shed 0 bases and J shed 3 bases, with 19 bases lying between them. CDR1 and CDR2 (germline): SGDLS, YYNGEE. This CDR3 contains 18 residues. The CDR3: CASSVVSPRAGDNQPQHF. The CDR3 coding sequence is TGTGCCAGCAGCGTAGTTAGCCCCCGGGCCGGGGACAATCAGCCCCAGCATTTT.

The chain employs TRBV7-2 and TRBJ2-7; no firm D call. CDR3 size: 12 residues. V was trimmed by 5 bases and J by 6 bases, leaving 11 bases between them. CDR1 is SGHTA and CDR2 is FQGNSA in the germline V gene. CDR3 amino acids: CASSQHSAEQYF. DNA for the CDR3: TGTGCCAGCAGCCAACACAGTGCCGAGCAGTACTTC.

This sequence joins TRBV9 and TRBJ1-3, with D perhaps matching TRBD1 (6 bases). Germline V gene sequence: CDR1 SGDLS, CDR2 YYNGEE. With 0 bases removed from V and 0 bases from J, the gap between germline ends came to 13 bases. The CDR3 extends over 17 amino acids. CDR3 in DNA: TGTGCCAGCAGCGTAGTGCCAGGGGACTTCTCTGGAAACACCATATATTTT. This gives the protein CASSVVPGDFSGNTIYF. The entire variable domain, with the rest obtained from reference TRBV9 and TRBJ1-3, is as follows: DSGVTQTPKHLITATGQRVTLRCSPRSGDLSVYWYQQSLDQGLQFLIQYYNGEERAKGNILERFSAQQFPDLHSELNLSSLELGDSALYFCASSVVPGDFSGNTIYFGEGSWLTVV.

The gene calls are TRBV7-9 and TRBJ2-7; 8 bases line up with TRBD1. Per the germline V gene, CDR1 is SEHNR and CDR2 is FQNEAQ (reference sequence). V was clipped by 2 bases and J by 3 bases; unmatched bases: 9. This CDR3 is 16 amino acids long. CDR3: CASSLLTGGRHYEQYF. CDR3 nucleotide sequence: TGTGCCAGCAGCTTACTAACAGGGGGGCGGCACTACGAGCAGTACTTC.

This rearrangement joins TRBV15 to TRBJ1-4; no reliable D call. V was clipped by 1 base and J by 8 bases, with 14 bases between them. Germline V CDR1 and CDR2: LNHNV, YYDKDF (reference sequence). The CDR3 covers 15 residues. CDR3 sequence reads: CATSRGGSGTEKLFF. CDR3 coding DNA: TGTGCCACCAGCAGAGGTGGAAGTGGTACCGAAAAACTGTTTTTT. Drawing the rest from reference TRBV15 and TRBJ1-4, the complete variable domain is DAMVIQNPRYQVTQFGKPVTLSCSQTLNHNVMYWYQQKSSQAPKLLFHYYDKDFNNEADTPDNFQSRRPNTSFCFLDIRSPGLGDTAMYLCATSRGGSGTEKLFFGSGTQLSVL.

The J gene is TRBJ2-7, the V gene TRBV19; D unclear. The CDR3 covers 14 residues. V gave up 1 base and J gave up 2 bases, with 9 bases separating them. Germline V gene sequence: CDR1 LNHDA, CDR2 SQIVND (reference sequence). This CDR3 is CASSIGYRAYEQYF. CDR3 DNA sequence: TGTGCCAGTAGTATAGGTTATAGGGCCTACGAGCAGTACTTC.

This clone was picked up one time. V and J are TRBV9 and TRBJ2-5, with D unclear. Germline CDR1 reads SGDLS; CDR2 reads YYNGEE. Trimming pared 2 bases from V and 1 base from J, leaving 9 bases between. This CDR3 comprises 14 residues. The CDR3 spells CASSVEPAQETQYF. CDR3 in DNA: TGTGCCAGCAGCGTCGAGCCTGCCCAAGAGACCCAGTACTTC.

V usage is TRBV5-4 and J usage is TRBJ2-1; TRBD2 matches 9 bases. CDR1 is SGHNT, CDR2 YYREEE, per germline (reference sequence). The CDR3 is made up of 16 amino acids. The J segment lost 0 bases and the V segment lost 3 bases, leaving 4 bases of the junction unmatched. CDR3 sequence: CASSSNSGSSYNEQFF. The CDR3 coding sequence is TGTGCCAGCAGCTCCAATAGCGGGAGCTCCTACAATGAGCAGTTCTTC.

V and J are TRBV7-8 and TRBJ2-5; TRBD2 matches 7 bases. V shed 4 bases, J shed 0 bases, and the junction held 5 bases outside the gene matches. The CDR3 has 15 residues. CDR1 and CDR2 (germline): SGHVS, FQNEAQ. Here the CDR3 reads CASSYRAGDQETQYF. The CDR3 DNA reads TGTGCCAGCAGCTACCGTGCGGGGGACCAAGAGACCCAGTACTTC.

The rearrangement uses TRBV7-9 and TRBJ2-7, with D possibly TRBD2 on 5 matching bases. Trimming stripped 4 bases from V and 0 bases from J, with 10 bases between. Germline V gives CDR1 SEHNR, CDR2 FQNEAQ (reference sequence). The CDR3 runs 14 residues. The CDR3 region has the DNA TGTGCCAGCAGCTGGGAGTTCCACTCCTACGAGCAGTACTTC. This codes for CASSWEFHSYEQYF.

CDR3 DNA: TGTGCCAGTACTACGGGGGGCGCCTCTCGGCTGTTTTTT. Its translation is CASTTGGASRLFF. The chain employs TRBV19 and TRBJ2-2; D might be TRBD2 (7 bases). V lost 7 bases, J lost 13 bases, and 19 bases lay in between. The CDR3 has 13 residues. Per germline, CDR1 LNHDA and CDR2 SQIVND (reference sequence).

This CDR3 is CASSPTSGRYNEQFF. In DNA form, the CDR3 reads TGTGCCAGCAGCCCAACTAGCGGGAGGTACAATGAGCAGTTCTTC. The V call is TRBV6-6, the J call TRBJ2-1; TRBD2 agrees at 12 bases. CDR3 length equals 15 residues. The germline V gene encodes CDR1 MNHNY and CDR2 SVGAGI (reference sequence). Trimming at V came to 6 bases and at J to 4 bases, leaving 4 bases not matched to a gene.